This T cell receptor (beta chain) was documented in a study of T cells expressing NK-cell markers. Germline CDR1 and CDR2: SGHAT and FQNNGV. CDR3 size: 12 residues. Study outcomes and limitations: Dominant NKG2C+ clonotypes in about 6 donors made up about 1.0-8% of CD8+ T cells.

For this clonotype: Its target is unknown.

For each CDR3 protein, TCRdb gives one entry from its re-call of the 5' RACE reads, without DNA. The sample's table shows roughly 120,000 distinct CDR3 sequences. The clonotype originates from a woman aged 18-70 years in good health. V and J are TRBV11-2 and TRBJ2-1. The sample comprised blood T cells: a sorted CD56 or NKG2C T cell subset, CD4+ or CD8+ T cells, or bulk PBMC T cells (not recorded which). CDR3 sequence: CASSPYLDEQLF. Together with reference TRBV11-2 and TRBJ2-1, the CDR3 gives the full variable domain: EAGVAQSPRYKIIEKRQSVAFWCNPISGHATLYWYQQILGQGPKLLIQFQNNGVVDDSQLPKDRFSAERLKGVDSTLKIQPAKLEDSAVYLCASSPYLDEQLFGPGTRLTVL.